The 7 T cell receptor beta chains listed next were all sequenced from one sample in a study of CD8 T cells in ankylosing spondylitis. TCRdb re-called the 5' RACE reads with MiXCR, one entry per CDR3 protein. The sample consists of about 300,000 distinct CDR3 sequences, roughly 10% of them appearing once. Sequencing input: blood, either unsorted or a sorted T cell fraction (not recorded which). The receptors were sampled from a female donor with ankylosing spondylitis or in good health (not recorded which).

There are many counts of this clonotype. V gene TRBV27 combines with J gene TRBJ2-7; either TRBD1 or TRBD2 may fit D (5 bases each). This CDR3 has 15 amino acids. Germline V lookup: CDR1 MNHEY, CDR2 SMNVEV (reference sequence). V was clipped by 2 bases and J by 4 bases, with 15 bases between them. CDR3 protein: CASSLLGTGSYEQYF. The DNA of the CDR3 is TGTGCCAGCAGTTTACTAGGGACGGGATCTTACGAGCAGTACTTC.

Comments on this clonotype: A junction end diverges from the germline sequence, so it may reflect a read error. V usage is TRBV3-1 and J usage is TRBJ2-5; tentative D call: TRBD2 (6 bases). From germline, CDR1 is LGHDT and CDR2 YNNKEL (reference sequence). This CDR3 is 15 amino acids long. CDR3 amino acids: CASTQRGLAKETQYF. As DNA, the CDR3 is TGTGCCAGCACCCAACGGGGCCTAGCGAAGGAGACCCAGTACTTC.

This clonotype was recorded a few times. The V and J genes are TRBV13 and TRBJ2-7, with a possible D match to TRBD2 (6 bases). Trimming shortened V by 5 bases and J by 0 bases, and 14 bases separated the two germline ends. CDR3 length: 15 residues. CDR1 and CDR2 (germline): PRHDT, FYEKMQ (reference sequence). The CDR3 bases are TGTGCCAGCAGCACTAAGCGGGTCCCCTCCTACGAGCAGTACTTC. As protein: CASSTKRVPSYEQYF.

This clonotype was counted at least ten times. CDR3 DNA sequence: TGCAGTGCTAGGGACAGGGTAGGGTATCAGCCCCAGCATTTT. Amino acid sequence: CSARDRVGYQPQHF. V usage is TRBV20-1 and J usage is TRBJ1-5; TRBD1 matches 8 bases. This CDR3 is 14 amino acids long. J lost 5 bases, V lost 3 bases, and 6 bases had no gene match. Germline CDR1 is DFQATT and CDR2 is SNEGSKA (reference sequence).

This clonotype was picked up many times. The chain combines TRBV5-1 with TRBJ2-5, with D hard to call. The germline gives CDR1 SGHRS, CDR2 YFSETQ. CDR3 length: 13 amino acids. V lost 3 bases, J lost 0 bases, and 6 bases lay in between. The CDR3 spells CASSYTYQETQYF. In nucleotides, the CDR3 is TGCGCCAGCAGCTACACGTACCAAGAGACCCAGTACTTC.

This clonotype was counted a few times. V gene TRBV18 combines with J gene TRBJ2-3, with no clear D. The V end was cut by 5 bases, the J end by 6 bases, with 12 bases between. This CDR3 has 13 amino acids. In germline, CDR1 is KGHSH, CDR2 LQKENI. CDR3 in amino acids: CASSLSFADTQYF. The CDR3 nucleotides are TGTGCCAGCTCATTATCATTCGCGGATACGCAGTATTTT.

This clonotype was seen only a few times. This sequence joins TRBV5-1 and TRBJ1-4; 7 nucleotides match TRBD1. Germline V gene sequence: CDR1 SGHRS, CDR2 YFSETQ. This CDR3 spans 19 amino acids. J lost 7 bases, V lost 3 bases, and 21 bases had no gene match. The CDR3 here is CASSSPTGIGALSGEKLFF. The CDR3 coding sequence is TGCGCCAGCAGCTCGCCGACAGGGATAGGGGCCTTGAGTGGTGAAAAACTGTTTTTT.